These 30 T cell receptor beta chains share one sample of origin, sequenced in a study of post-analysis software for immune sequencing data. Study-wide points: Roughly 5 TRBV segments (TRBV5-6, TRBV5-1 and TRBV20-1 among them) occurred more frequently in patients than in controls.

Their specific antigens are unknown. The library was made from cDNA and included unique molecular identifiers. TCRdb independently ran MiXCR on the PCR reads; one entry per CDR3 protein. The sample lists hundreds of thousands of distinct CDR3 sequences, about 27% occurring once. The sequencing input was blood. The receptor source for this set is a girl aged 5-17 years with multiple sclerosis.

This rearrangement joins TRBV5-1 to TRBJ1-1; D is possibly TRBD1 (6 bases). Looked up from germline, CDR1 is SGHRS and CDR2 is YFSETQ. The CDR3 runs to 14 residues. V lost 0 bases and J 4 bases, leaving 10 bases between the germline ends. The CDR3 sequence: CASSLGTAPTEAFF. The CDR3 bases are TGCGCCAGCAGCTTGGGGACAGCCCCCACTGAAGCTTTCTTT. Full variable domain (outside the CDR3, taken from reference TRBV5-1 and TRBJ1-1): KAGVTQTPRYLIKTRGQQVTLSCSPISGHRSVSWYQQTPGQGLQFLFEYFSETQRNKGNFPGRFSGRQFSNSRSEMNVSTLELGDSALYLCASSLGTAPTEAFFGQGTRLTVV.

The chain links TRBV15 to TRBJ1-5; unclear D gene. CDR3 length: 14 residues. With 1 base removed from V and 5 bases from J, the gap between germline ends came to 9 bases. CDR1 and CDR2 from the germline V gene are LNHNV and YYDKDF (reference sequence). The CDR3 sequence: CATSRVSFYQPQHF. CDR3 sequence (DNA): TGTGCCACCAGCAGAGTGAGCTTTTATCAGCCCCAGCATTTT.

A few counts support this clonotype. The rearrangement joins TRBV3-1 to TRBJ1-6; D not resolved. The CDR3 loop spans 13 amino acids. V lost 4 bases and J 6 bases, leaving 7 bases between the germline ends. The germline V gene encodes CDR1 LGHDT and CDR2 YNNKEL (reference sequence). The CDR3 coding sequence is TGTGCCAGCAGCCTCCGACTTAATTCACCCCTCCACTTT. Its protein is CASSLRLNSPLHF.

This clonotype came up many times. J is TRBJ2-7 and V is TRBV3-1; D not certain. V lost 4 bases, J lost 0 bases, and 13 bases lay in between. This CDR3 spans 15 amino acids. Per the germline V gene, CDR1 is LGHDT and CDR2 is YNNKEL (reference sequence). CDR3 DNA: TGTGCCAGCAGCCCCCGAGCTCTGCACTCCTACGAGCAGTACTTC. Amino acid sequence: CASSPRALHSYEQYF.

This chain joins TRBV12-3 or TRBV12-4 and TRBJ1-2; TRBD1 is a possible D gene (6 bases). The CDR3 spans 13 residues. Deletions cut 3 bases from V and 7 bases from J, with 12 bases between. CDR3 sequence: CASSFSRGSGYTF. The CDR3 DNA is TGTGCCAGCAGTTTCTCCAGGGGCAGTGGCTACACCTTC.

This sequence joins TRBV6-6 and TRBJ2-5; D is uncertain. The CDR3 runs to 15 residues. Germline assignment: CDR1 MNHNY and CDR2 SVGAGI (reference sequence). Deletions cut 6 bases from V and 0 bases from J, with 14 bases between. The CDR3 coding sequence is TGTGCCAGCAGCCTAGGTGTGGGGTACCAAGAGACCCAGTACTTC. Residues: CASSLGVGYQETQYF.

This clonotype showed up just a few times. The chain joins TRBV20-1 to TRBJ1-2; TRBD1 might be the D (5 bases). The CDR3 has 14 amino acids. V dropped 2 bases and J dropped 5 bases, with 15 bases sitting between them. The germline CDR1 and CDR2 sequences are DFQATT and SNEGSKA (reference sequence). Written as DNA, the CDR3 is TGCAGTGCTAGACCTACCGACAGACCGTATGGCTACACCTTC. This encodes CSARPTDRPYGYTF.

This clonotype was seen a handful of times. This sequence joins TRBV9 and TRBJ1-4, with D unclear. CDR3 length equals 14 residues. CDR1 is SGDLS, CDR2 YYNGEE, per germline. The ends were cut back, 4 bases at V and 8 bases at J, with 15 bases in the middle. CDR3 nucleotide sequence: TGTGCCAGCAGCAGGTCCGAGGGTATCGAAAAACTGTTTTTT. Protein product: CASSRSEGIEKLFF. Based on the CDR3 plus reference TRBV9 and TRBJ1-4, the full variable domain is DSGVTQTPKHLITATGQRVTLRCSPRSGDLSVYWYQQSLDQGLQFLIQYYNGEERAKGNILERFSAQQFPDLHSELNLSSLELGDSALYFCASSRSEGIEKLFFGSGTQLSVL.

The chain recombines TRBV7-2 with TRBJ1-2, with D uncertain. The germline gives CDR1 SGHTA, CDR2 FQGNSA. V dropped 6 bases and J dropped 4 bases, with 18 bases sitting between them. The CDR3 loop spans 15 amino acids. The CDR3 sequence is CASRLAPGGSYGYTF. DNA for the CDR3: TGTGCCAGCAGATTGGCCCCCGGTGGTAGCTATGGCTACACCTTC.

This clonotype was detected only a few times. The gene calls are TRBV28 and TRBJ2-3; 7 nucleotides match TRBD2. The CDR3 totals 15 residues. V was pared by 5 bases and J by 2 bases, with 7 bases of the junction left unmatched. CDR1 MDHEN and CDR2 SYDVKM come from the germline V gene. Written as DNA, the CDR3 is TGTGCCAGCAGTCCCCCTAGCGGCCTCACAGATACGCAGTATTTT. It codes for CASSPPSGLTDTQYF.

This chain connects TRBV9 to TRBJ2-1; D call uncertain. The CDR3 length is 15 residues. Germline V gene data show CDR1 as SGDLS and CDR2 as YYNGEE. Trimming shortened V by 4 bases and J by 6 bases, and 17 bases separated the two germline ends. DNA of the CDR3: TGTGCCAGCAGCTCAGGACCTAGACTGACCAATGAGCAGTTCTTC. Translating gives CASSSGPRLTNEQFF.

This clonotype has just a few counts. V gene TRBV28 combines with J gene TRBJ2-7, with 9 bases fitting TRBD1. Germline assignment: CDR1 MDHEN and CDR2 SYDVKM. The CDR3 is 18 amino acids. V dropped 4 bases and J dropped 1; count of bases not matched to a gene: 14. The CDR3 reads CASSSYRPRQGESYEQYF. The CDR3 nucleotides are TGTGCCAGCAGTTCGTATCGCCCGAGACAGGGGGAATCCTACGAGCAGTACTTC. Complete variable domain (other parts from reference TRBV28 and TRBJ2-7): DVKVTQSSRYLVKRTGEKVFLECVQDMDHENMFWYRQDPGLGLRLIYFSYDVKMKEKGDIPEGYSVSREKKERFSLILESASTNQTSMYLCASSSYRPRQGESYEQYFGPGTRLTVT.

This clonotype was found a few times. This chain joins TRBV6-1 and TRBJ1-1; possibly TRBD1 for D (5 bases). Trimming removed 7 bases at V and 5 bases at J, with 14 bases between. This CDR3 has 13 amino acids. Germline CDR1 MNHNS, CDR2 SASEGT. CDR3 loop: CASIIRGWTEAFF. The CDR3 DNA reads TGTGCCAGCATTATCCGGGGGTGGACTGAAGCTTTCTTT.

In DNA form, the CDR3 reads TGTGCCAGCAGCTTGCCGGGACAGTCACTATACAATGAGCAGTTCTTC. Protein: CASSLPGQSLYNEQFF. The rearrangement uses TRBV5-6 and TRBJ2-1, with TRBD1 identical over 7 bases. Germline V gene sequence: CDR1 SGHDT, CDR2 YYEEEE. The CDR3 has 16 amino acids. J gave up 4 bases and V 1 base, and 8 bases lay outside the gene matches.

This clonotype appeared a few times. This chain links TRBV28 with TRBJ1-5; D unresolved. Germline CDR1 and CDR2: MDHEN and SYDVKM. The V gene lost 2 bases and the J gene lost 10 bases, with 9 bases spanning the gap. CDR3 size: 12 residues. Here the CDR3 DNA reads TGTGCCAGCAGTTTAGAGGTGAAACCCCAGCATTTT. Translation: CASSLEVKPQHF.

Notes on this clonotype: At one end, the junction sequence differs from germline, possibly due to a read error. CDR3 loop: CAGSQGVGVDTEAFF. CDR3 coding DNA: TGTGCCGGCAGCCAGGGAGTGGGGGTCGACACTGAAGCTTTCTTT. The V gene is TRBV4-2, the J gene TRBJ1-1; TRBD1 is a possible D gene (5 bases). Germline V lookup: CDR1 LGHNA, CDR2 YNFKEQ. This CDR3 has 15 residues.

In regard to this clonotype: Since no conserved phenylalanine or tryptophan closes the CDR3, a read error is the likely cause. The chain carries TRBV15 and TRBJ2-2; D gene ambiguous. The CDR3 extends over 14 amino acids. The germline V gene has CDR1 LNHNV and CDR2 YYDKDF (reference sequence). V lost 0 bases and J lost 5, with 7 bases in between. The CDR3 coding sequence is TGTGCCACCAGCAGAGATCGAGAAACCGGGGAGCTGTTTTTG. As protein: CATSRDRETGELFL.

This clonotype was observed a handful of times. The gene calls are TRBV29-1 and TRBJ1-1, with D hard to call. The V gene's germline CDR1 is SQVTM and CDR2 ANQGSEA. The CDR3 is 14 amino acids. CDR3 residues: CSLFREPAGTEAFF. The CDR3 DNA reads TGCAGTCTTTTCCGGGAGCCGGCTGGCACTGAAGCTTTCTTT.

Comment on this clonotype: The junction differs from germline at one of its ends, possibly a read error. This chain uses TRBV20-1 with TRBJ2-1, with D perhaps TRBD1 or TRBD2 (5 bases each). Germline CDR1 reads DFQATT; CDR2 reads SNEGSKA (reference sequence). The CDR3 length is 12 residues. CDR3 DNA sequence: TGCAGTACTAGAGACGCAGGGTATGAGCAGTTCTTC. This sequence encodes CSTRDAGYEQFF.

The rearrangement joins TRBV7-8 to TRBJ1-5; TRBD1 agrees at 7 bases. Per the germline V gene, CDR1 is SGHVS and CDR2 is FQNEAQ. This CDR3 spans 15 amino acids. V shed 5 bases, J shed 5 bases, and the junction held 9 bases outside the gene matches. Written as DNA, the CDR3 is TGTGCCAGCAGCGTGGGACAGTCCGTTCATCAGCCCCAGCATTTT. The encoded protein is CASSVGQSVHQPQHF.

This clonotype was found a few times. This rearrangement joins TRBV12-3 or TRBV12-4 to TRBJ1-1, with 7 positions matching TRBD1. V gave up 5 bases and J gave up 0 bases; unmatched junction bases: 6. The CDR3 contains 15 residues. The CDR3 sequence: CASSRGQQLNTEAFF. The DNA for the CDR3 is TGTGCCAGCAGTCGGGGACAGCAGTTGAACACTGAAGCTTTCTTT.

This clonotype was seen a few times. CDR3 residues: CASSPTGQIYSPLHF. CDR3 in DNA: TGCGCCAGCAGCCCGACGGGACAAATCTATTCACCCCTCCACTTT. The rearrangement uses TRBV5-1 and TRBJ1-6; D might be TRBD1 (6 bases). This CDR3 region has 15 residues. Germline CDR1 SGHRS, CDR2 YFSETQ. Trimming pared 4 bases from V and 8 bases from J, leaving 16 bases between.

This clonotype was seen only a few times. V gene TRBV18 combines with J gene TRBJ2-1; weak D call: TRBD1 (6 bases). V lost 3 bases, J lost 7 bases, and 19 bases lay in between. Germline V CDR1 and CDR2: KGHSH, LQKENI. The CDR3 has 16 amino acids. CDR3 in amino acids: CASSPFLTERGNEQFF. For the CDR3, the DNA is TGTGCCAGCTCACCGTTCTTGACGGAGAGGGGGAATGAGCAGTTCTTC. Filled out from reference TRBV18 and TRBJ2-1, the complete variable domain reads NAGVMQNPRHLVRRRGQEARLRCSPMKGHSHVYWYRQLPEEGLKFMVYLQKENIIDESGMPKERFSAEFPKEGPSILRIQQVVRGDSAAYFCASSPFLTERGNEQFFGPGTRLTVL.

This clonotype turned up a few times. The rearrangement uses TRBV7-2 and TRBJ1-5, with D tentatively TRBD1 (5 bases). This CDR3 spans 15 amino acids. V lost 5 bases and J lost 3, with 14 bases in between. Germline-derived CDR1 and CDR2 are SGHTA and FQGNSA. CDR3 DNA sequence: TGTGCCAGCAGCCCTCTTGCGGGGGACAATCAGCCCCAGCATTTT. Its protein product is CASSPLAGDNQPQHF.

This clonotype turned up a few times. This chain links TRBV3-1 with TRBJ2-2; the D is unclear. Trimming removed 0 bases at V and 4 bases at J, with 12 bases between. Germline lookup yields CDR1 LGHDT and CDR2 YNNKEL (reference sequence). The CDR3 has 16 residues. The CDR3 spells CASSQDLAVTTGELFF. CDR3 in DNA: TGTGCCAGCAGCCAAGATTTGGCAGTAACCACCGGGGAGCTGTTTTTT. Together with reference TRBV3-1 and TRBJ2-2, the CDR3 gives the full variable domain: DTAVSQTPKYLVTQMGNDKSIKCEQNLGHDTMYWYKQDSKKFLKIMFSYNNKELIINETVPNRFSPKSPDKAHLNLHINSLELGDSAVYFCASSQDLAVTTGELFFGEGSRLTVL.

This clonotype was counted many times. The V and J genes are TRBV9 and TRBJ2-5; 8 bases line up with TRBD1. The germline V gene encodes CDR1 SGDLS and CDR2 YYNGEE. The V segment lost 4 bases and the J segment 5 bases; nucleotides outside the gene matches: 10. The CDR3 is 15 amino acids. CDR3 DNA sequence: TGTGCCAGCAGCCCCGCGGACAGGGCTTCGGAGACCCAGTACTTC. It is translated as CASSPADRASETQYF.

This clonotype was recorded at least ten times. The chain carries TRBV7-2 and TRBJ2-5; D is ambiguous. Near its end, the DNA agrees better with TRBJ2-7, so the J call may be wrong. This CDR3 contains 12 residues. Germline CDR1 SGHTA, CDR2 FQGNSA. The DNA for the CDR3 is TGTGCCAGCAGCTTACCCCACTACGAGCAGTACTTC. It yields the protein CASSLPHYEQYF.

This clonotype was seen only a few times. The chain uses TRBV15 and TRBJ1-6; no firm D call. V lost 3 bases, J lost 10 bases, and 10 bases lay in between. Germline values: CDR1 LNHNV, CDR2 YYDKDF (reference sequence). This CDR3 spans 13 amino acids. This chain's CDR3 is CATSRKVDSPLHF. The CDR3 bases are TGTGCCACCAGCAGGAAAGTGGACTCACCCCTCCACTTT.

V gene TRBV4-3 combines with J gene TRBJ2-3; 7 bases agree with TRBD2. The germline V gene encodes CDR1 LGHNA and CDR2 YSLEER. Germline trimming cut 1 base from V and 4 bases from J; bases unmatched to any gene: 11. This CDR3 region has 17 residues. CDR3 in DNA: TGCGCCAGCAGCCAAGGGCAGTGGGGAGGGGACGCAGATACGCAGTATTTT. This encodes CASSQGQWGGDADTQYF.

The table lists this clonotype with many counts. Here the CDR3 DNA reads TGCAGCGTTCTCCACGGGGTAGCGGGAGTTAATGAGCAGTTCTTC. Its protein is CSVLHGVAGVNEQFF. The chain carries TRBV29-1 and TRBJ2-1; TRBD2 matches 9 bases. The CDR3 contains 15 residues. V trimming: 5 bases; J trimming: 7 bases; junction bases outside the gene matches: 12. From germline, CDR1 is SQVTM and CDR2 ANQGSEA.